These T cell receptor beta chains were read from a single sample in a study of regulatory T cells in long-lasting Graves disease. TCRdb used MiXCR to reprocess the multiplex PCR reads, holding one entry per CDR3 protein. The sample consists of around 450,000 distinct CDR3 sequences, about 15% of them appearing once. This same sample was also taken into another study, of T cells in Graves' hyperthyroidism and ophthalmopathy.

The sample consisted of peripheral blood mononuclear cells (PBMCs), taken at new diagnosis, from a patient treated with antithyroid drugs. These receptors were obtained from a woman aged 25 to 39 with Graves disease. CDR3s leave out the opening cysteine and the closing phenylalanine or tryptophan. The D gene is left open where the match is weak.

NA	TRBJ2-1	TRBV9	ASSVDLYSYNEQF
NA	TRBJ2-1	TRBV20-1	SARDYPTIYNEQF
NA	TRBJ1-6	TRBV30	AWTDSSPLH
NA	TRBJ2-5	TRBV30	AWSPGSETQY
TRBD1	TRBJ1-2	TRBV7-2	ASSYLTGGSDGYT
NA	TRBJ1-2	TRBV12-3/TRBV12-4	ASSFIGGYGYT
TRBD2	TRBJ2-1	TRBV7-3	ASSSGTSGNSYNEQF
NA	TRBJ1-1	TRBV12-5	ASGLAGPRSTEAF
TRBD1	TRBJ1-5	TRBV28	ASSGGTVNQPQH
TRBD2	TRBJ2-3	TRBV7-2	ASSLGLVTDTQY
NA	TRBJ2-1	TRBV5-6	ASSPGWGNNEQF
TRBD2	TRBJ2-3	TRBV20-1	SARTSGLGTDTQY
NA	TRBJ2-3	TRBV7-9	ASSLGIQGTDTQY
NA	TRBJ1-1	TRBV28	ASSPAGWKNTEAF
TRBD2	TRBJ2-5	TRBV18	ASSPFGLAGGTSWETQY
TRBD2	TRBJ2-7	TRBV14	ASSQSREGQQY
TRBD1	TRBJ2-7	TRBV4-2	ASSQDRVGTGLYEQY
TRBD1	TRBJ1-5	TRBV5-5	ASSLKSGTGENQPQH